Presented here are 28 T cell receptor beta chains from one specimen sequenced in a study of blood T cell repertoires in COVID-19. Assay used: immunoSEQ multiplex PCR; TCRdb lists only in-frame clones, some missing. The sample includes approximately 350,000 clones, approximately 90% of them seen just once. The specimen sequenced was peripheral blood. The receptors shown here come from a young woman who had recovered from COVID-19.

This chain uses TRBV27 with TRBJ2-5; D ambiguous. V lost 3 bases and J lost 4, with 3 bases in between. The CDR3 is made up of 11 amino acids. From germline, CDR1 is MNHEY and CDR2 SMNVEV (reference sequence). The CDR3 spells CASSFRETQYF. The CDR3 DNA follows: TGTGCCAGCAGTTTTCGAGAGACCCAGTACTTC.

In this sample, this clone turned up a few times. The chain recombines TRBV2 with TRBJ1-1; no clear D. The CDR3 spans 13 residues. Per germline, CDR1 SNHLY and CDR2 FYNNEI. V gave up 6 bases and J gave up 3 bases, with 11 bases separating them. CDR3: CASRAERDTEAFF. CDR3 DNA: TGTGCCAGCAGAGCTGAGAGGGACACTGAAGCTTTCTTT.

The chain recombines TRBV12-5 with TRBJ2-6, with unresolved D. The CDR3 loop spans 13 amino acids. The V and J ends lost 3 bases and 2 bases respectively, with 2 bases between them. CDR1 and CDR2 (germline): LGHNT, FRNRAP. DNA for the CDR3: TGTGCTAGTGGTTTCACTGGGGCCAACGTCCTGACTTTC. This gives the protein CASGFTGANVLTF.

CDR3 coding DNA: TGTGCCAGCAGTCCCCTACTTGGTACAGATACGCAGTATTTT. Amino acid sequence: CASSPLLGTDTQYF. This rearrangement joins TRBV6-2 or TRBV6-3 to TRBJ2-3; the D is unclear. This CDR3 contains 14 residues. V was clipped by 5 bases and J by 3 bases, with 12 bases between them. CDR1 and CDR2 from the germline V gene are MNHEY and SVGEGT.

CDR3 DNA: TGTGCCTGGGGGACAGGGCGAGGGGCCAACGTCCTGACTTTC. Protein product: CAWGTGRGANVLTF. The chain recombines TRBV30 with TRBJ2-6, with 9 bases that match TRBD1. With 5 bases clipped from V and 4 bases from J, the junction kept 3 bases outside the gene matches. The germline V gene encodes CDR1 GTSNPN and CDR2 SVGIG (reference sequence). The CDR3 length is 14 residues.

The chain recombines TRBV5-1 with TRBJ2-3; 7 bases are a match to TRBD2. J was trimmed by 5 bases and V by 3 bases; bases with no gene match: 12. This CDR3 has 16 amino acids. CDR1 is SGHRS and CDR2 is YFSETQ in the germline V gene. This CDR3 reads CASSSSLAVFQDTQYF. In DNA, the CDR3 is TGCGCCAGCAGCTCAAGTCTAGCGGTATTTCAAGATACGCAGTATTTT.

The chain employs TRBV20-1 and TRBJ2-5; D not resolved. This CDR3 is 11 amino acids long. V was cut by 5 bases and J by 3 bases, with 7 bases left in between. The germline CDR1 and CDR2 sequences are DFQATT and SNEGSKA (reference sequence). CDR3 DNA sequence: TGCAGTGCTCTCCCTGAAGAGACCCAGTACTTC. Protein sequence: CSALPEETQYF.

CDR3 loop: CASSQVHSNNEQFF. CDR3 coding DNA: TGCGCCAGCAGCCAAGTCCACAGCAACAATGAGCAGTTCTTC. V and J are TRBV4-3 and TRBJ2-1, with D unclear. V lost 1 base and J lost 5, with 9 bases in between. The V gene's germline CDR1 is LGHNA and CDR2 YSLEER. CDR3 length: 14 amino acids.

This chain links TRBV9 with TRBJ1-2; 7 bases align to TRBD1. The germline CDR1 and CDR2 sequences are SGDLS and YYNGEE. The CDR3 is 12 residues long. V lost 3 bases and J lost 8; bases outside the gene matches: 4. The CDR3 spells CASSATGVGYTF. The CDR3 DNA follows: TGTGCCAGCAGCGCCACAGGGGTCGGCTACACCTTC.

This chain uses TRBV13 with TRBJ2-3; D is perhaps TRBD1 (5 bases). Trimming shortened V by 5 bases and J by 0 bases, and 18 bases separated the two germline ends. Germline V CDR1 and CDR2: PRHDT, FYEKMQ (reference sequence). The CDR3 runs to 17 residues. CDR3 in DNA: TGTGCCAGCAGCCCCGCTGGCGCCAAGGGGAGCACAGATACGCAGTATTTT. This sequence encodes CASSPAGAKGSTDTQYF.

This clone was counted only a few times. The rearrangement joins TRBV4-3 to TRBJ1-6, with 11 positions matching TRBD1. V gave up 2 bases and J gave up 9 bases; unmatched junction bases: 6. Germline assignment: CDR1 LGHNA and CDR2 YSLEER. This CDR3 comprises 16 residues. Here the CDR3 reads CASSQWTGGGGSPLHF. In DNA form, the CDR3 reads TGCGCCAGCAGCCAATGGACAGGGGGCGGGGGTTCACCCCTCCACTTT.

This chain joins TRBV12-5 and TRBJ2-7; a weak D match, TRBD1 (5 bases). CDR3 length: 12 residues. Germline lookup yields CDR1 LGHNT and CDR2 FRNRAP. Trimming shortened V by 4 bases and J by 12 bases, and 16 bases separated the two germline ends. The CDR3 nucleotides read TGTGCTAGTGGTTCCCGCTCAGGGATATTGTACGTC. It yields the protein CASGSRSGILYV.

J is TRBJ2-5 and V is TRBV19; 7 positions agree with TRBD2. The V segment lost 6 bases and the J segment 0 bases; nucleotides outside the gene matches: 7. The V gene's germline CDR1 is LNHDA and CDR2 SQIVND (reference sequence). The CDR3 has 15 amino acids. This chain's CDR3 is CASREVAGDQETQYF. The DNA of the CDR3 is TGTGCCAGTAGGGAGGTAGCGGGCGACCAAGAGACCCAGTACTTC.

This clone was counted between two and nine times. The chain recombines TRBV5-5 with TRBJ2-7; 7 nucleotides agree with TRBD2. Germline trimming cut 0 bases from V and 2 bases from J; bases unmatched to any gene: 5. Germline V gene lookup returns CDR1 SGHKS and CDR2 YYEKEE (reference sequence). The CDR3 consists of 15 residues. Here the CDR3 reads CASSLAPSGTYEQYV. The DNA of the CDR3 is TGTGCCAGCAGCTTGGCGCCTAGCGGTACCTACGAGCAGTACGTC.

V usage is TRBV5-4 and J usage is TRBJ2-2, with unresolved D. V lost 0 bases, J lost 3 bases, and 15 bases lay in between. The CDR3 length is 17 residues. Per the germline V gene, CDR1 is SGHNT and CDR2 is YYREEE (reference sequence). In nucleotides, the CDR3 is TGTGCCAGCAGCTTGGCGCTTAGCAGAACTTACACCGGGGAGCTGTTTTTT. It codes for CASSLALSRTYTGELFF.

The V and J genes are TRBV11-3 and TRBJ2-3; 7 bases align to TRBD2. From germline, CDR1 is SGHNT and CDR2 YENEEA. This CDR3 region has 14 residues. V lost 5 bases, J lost 6 bases, and 8 bases stayed unmatched. This CDR3 is CASSPRLALDTQYF. Here the CDR3 DNA reads TGTGCCAGCAGCCCAAGACTAGCTCTGGATACGCAGTATTTT.

For the CDR3, the DNA is TGTGCCAGCAGCGTAGAAACCCCTAGCGGGAGGGCCGGAGACGAGCAGTACGTC. Translation: CASSVETPSGRAGDEQYV. The rearrangement links TRBV9 to TRBJ2-7; TRBD2 matches at 12 bases. Germline V gene data show CDR1 as SGDLS and CDR2 as YYNGEE. The trim removed 0 bases at V and 5 bases at J, leaving 12 bases unmatched. CDR3 length equals 18 residues.

This chain links TRBV7-2 with TRBJ2-2, with TRBD1 identical over 7 bases. Germline V gene lookup returns CDR1 SGHTA and CDR2 FQGNSA. Germline trimming cut 2 bases from V and 1 base from J; bases unmatched to any gene: 4. The CDR3 runs to 16 residues. CDR3 bases: TGTGCCAGCAGCTTACCGACAGGGTTGAACACCGGGGAGCTGTTTTTT. Translation: CASSLPTGLNTGELFF.

The V and J genes are TRBV27 and TRBJ1-5; the match to TRBD1 covers 7 bases. Germline V gene sequence: CDR1 MNHEY, CDR2 SMNVEV (reference sequence). The CDR3 loop spans 14 amino acids. The V and J ends lost 6 bases and 3 bases, in that order; junction bases with no gene match: 5. The CDR3, as DNA: TGTGCCAGCAGCTCGGGACAGTTCAATCAGCCCCAGCATTTT. Protein: CASSSGQFNQPQHF.

This clone has just one count. The rearrangement joins TRBV18 to TRBJ2-3; 12 bases are shared with TRBD2. This CDR3 region has 16 residues. Germline V gene data show CDR1 as KGHSH and CDR2 as LQKENI. V dropped 4 bases and J dropped 3; count of bases not matched to a gene: 5. This CDR3 reads CASSQTSGSQTDTQYF. In nucleotides, the CDR3 is TGTGCCAGCTCACAGACTAGCGGGAGTCAGACAGATACGCAGTATTTT.

The chain uses TRBV19 and TRBJ2-2; tentative D call: TRBD2 (6 bases). V was trimmed by 5 bases and J by 7 bases, leaving 29 bases between them. CDR3 length: 19 amino acids. Germline-derived CDR1 and CDR2 are LNHDA and SQIVND (reference sequence). CDR3 amino acids: CASSHLPTGLPGEHGELFF. The CDR3 DNA reads as TGTGCCAGTAGTCACCTACCCACGGGACTCCCGGGAGAGCACGGGGAGCTGTTTTTT.

V gene TRBV16 combines with J gene TRBJ2-4; no clear D. V was clipped by 0 bases and J by 0 bases, with 12 bases between them. CDR3 length equals 17 residues. The germline V gene encodes CDR1 KGHSY and CDR2 FQNENV. In DNA, the CDR3 is TGTGCCAGCAGCCAATCGATTAAGAAACTAGCCAAAAACATTCAGTACTTC. Amino acid sequence: CASSQSIKKLAKNIQYF.

CDR3 sequence reads: CASSEKEFYGYTF. The DNA of the CDR3 is TGTGCCAGCAGTGAGAAGGAGTTCTATGGCTACACCTTC. The chain is built from TRBV6-1 and TRBJ1-2, with unresolved D. Trimming left V 3 bases short and J 4 bases short, with 9 bases between. The germline gives CDR1 MNHNS, CDR2 SASEGT. The CDR3 totals 13 residues.

The rearrangement joins TRBV2 to TRBJ1-3; TRBD1 is a possible D gene (5 bases). Germline CDR1 reads SNHLY; CDR2 reads FYNNEI. Deletions cut 5 bases from V and 0 bases from J, with 11 bases between. The CDR3 totals 15 residues. The CDR3 sequence: CASSRDFSSGNTIYF. DNA of the CDR3: TGTGCCAGCAGTAGGGACTTCAGCTCTGGAAACACCATATATTTT.

V and J are TRBV19 and TRBJ2-2; 7 nucleotides line up with TRBD1. The germline V gene has CDR1 LNHDA and CDR2 SQIVND (reference sequence). CDR3 length equals 14 residues. V shed 8 bases, J shed 7 bases, and the junction held 10 bases outside the gene matches. CDR3 residues: CASSGQGDYGELFF. The CDR3 DNA reads as TGTGCCAGTTCGGGGCAGGGGGATTACGGGGAGCTGTTTTTT.

The rearrangement uses TRBV24-1 and TRBJ2-2; unclear D gene. This CDR3 is built from 16 residues. CDR1 is KGHDR and CDR2 is SFDVKD in the germline V gene. V lost 0 bases and J 5 bases, leaving 12 bases between the germline ends. Here the CDR3 reads CATSDLVTDWTGELFF. For the CDR3, the DNA is TGTGCCACCAGTGATTTGGTCACAGATTGGACCGGGGAGCTGTTTTTT.

The chain links TRBV21-1 to TRBJ2-7; no check of the table's D call, TRBD1, against the DNA was made. TRBV21-1 is termed a pseudogene. CDR3 length: 16 residues. The CDR3 DNA sequence: TGTGCCAGCAGCCCGTGGGACAGGGTGGTACGGCGCGAGCAGTACGTC. It specifies CASSPWDRVVRREQYV.

The rearrangement links TRBV2 to TRBJ1-5, with TRBD1 matching 9 bases. The CDR3 runs to 15 residues. V shed 6 bases and J 7 bases; nucleotides not matched to a gene: 10. Germline V gene lookup returns CDR1 SNHLY and CDR2 FYNNEI. CDR3 residues: CASSQGTGKRQPQHF. The CDR3 nucleotides are TGTGCCAGCAGCCAGGGGACAGGGAAACGGCAGCCCCAGCATTTT. Based on the CDR3 plus reference TRBV2 and TRBJ1-5, the full variable domain is EPEVTQTPSHQVTQMGQEVILRCVPISNHLYFYWYRQILGQKVEFLVSFYNNEISEKSEIFDDQFSVERPDGSNFTLKIRSTKLEDSAMYFCASSQGTGKRQPQHFGDGTRLSIL.